Below, 10 T cell receptor beta chains from the same sample are listed, as sequenced in a study of cytomegalovirus exposure and HLA in healthy donors. Sequencing used immunoSEQ multiplex PCR; TCRdb keeps in-frame clones, though not all of them. The profile shows around 70,000 clones, 94% of them singletons. The source material was PBMCs. These receptors all come from a man aged 18 to 29 in good health and CMV-seropositive.

The chain combines TRBV7-9 with TRBJ2-3; 13 nucleotides agree with TRBD2. CDR1 is SEHNR, CDR2 FQNEAQ, per germline (reference sequence). Germline trimming cut 5 bases from V and 3 bases from J; bases unmatched to any gene: 2. The CDR3 consists of 15 residues. CDR3 coding DNA: TGTGCCAGCAGCCGGACTAGCGGGAGTACAGATACGCAGTATTTT. Encoded protein: CASSRTSGSTDTQYF. Drawing the rest from reference TRBV7-9 and TRBJ2-3, the complete variable domain is DTGVSQNPRHKITKRGQNVTFRCDPISEHNRLYWYRQTLGQGPEFLTYFQNEAQLEKSRLLSDRFSAERPKGSFSTLEIQRTEQGDSAMYLCASSRTSGSTDTQYFGPGTRLTVL.

V is TRBV5-6 and J is TRBJ2-3; 10 bases are a match to TRBD2. J lost 1 base, V lost 0 bases, and 5 bases had no gene match. The germline V gene encodes CDR1 SGHDT and CDR2 YYEEEE. This CDR3 contains 17 residues. The CDR3 spells CASSLGTSGLRTDTQYF. CDR3 nucleotides: TGTGCCAGCAGCTTGGGGACTAGCGGCCTTCGCACAGATACGCAGTATTTT.

V is TRBV21-1 and J is TRBJ2-3; TRBD2 is the table's D call, not checked against the DNA. TRBV21-1 is reported as a pseudogene. CDR3 length: 13 residues. CDR3 DNA sequence: TGTGCCACGGTAGCGGACCGCACAGATACGCAGTATTTT. Amino acids: CATVADRTDTQYF.

The V call is TRBV9, the J call TRBJ2-7, with 14 bases lining up with TRBD2. The germline CDR1 and CDR2 sequences are SGDLS and YYNGEE. With V trimmed by 0 bases and J by 7 bases, 6 bases remained unmatched. The CDR3 sequence is 16 residues long. For the CDR3, the DNA is TGTGCCAGCAGCGTAGCCCCGGGACTAGCGGGAGTGGAGCAGTACTTC. It codes for CASSVAPGLAGVEQYF. Looking up the rest from reference TRBV9 and TRBJ2-7 gives the full variable domain: DSGVTQTPKHLITATGQRVTLRCSPRSGDLSVYWYQQSLDQGLQFLIQYYNGEERAKGNILERFSAQQFPDLHSELNLSSLELGDSALYFCASSVAPGLAGVEQYFGPGTRLTVT.

This clone was counted only a few times. This sequence joins TRBV7-9 and TRBJ2-7; 7 bases map to TRBD2. The CDR3 sequence is 14 residues long. Germline-derived CDR1 and CDR2 are SEHNR and FQNEAQ (reference sequence). Trimming cost V 5 bases and J 0 bases; bases outside gene matches: 4. The CDR3 DNA reads TGTGCCAGCAGCAAAGGCGGGAGCTCCTACGAGCAGTACTTC. This codes for CASSKGGSSYEQYF.

CDR3 in amino acids: CASSEKSGGASTDTQYF. CDR3 nucleotide sequence: TGTGCCAGCAGTGAAAAGTCAGGGGGCGCTAGCACAGATACGCAGTATTTT. This chain links TRBV6-1 with TRBJ2-3; TRBD1 agrees at 8 bases. CDR1 and CDR2 (germline): MNHNS, SASEGT. The CDR3 extends over 17 amino acids. V was pared by 2 bases and J by 0 bases, with 7 bases of the junction left unmatched.

The rearrangement joins TRBV7-9 to TRBJ2-7, with D unresolved. Germline CDR1 SEHNR, CDR2 FQNEAQ (reference sequence). V was clipped by 2 bases and J by 0 bases, with 14 bases between them. CDR3 size: 16 residues. CDR3: CASSLIRGPNSYEQYF. CDR3 nucleotides: TGTGCCAGCAGCTTAATAAGAGGTCCCAACTCCTACGAGCAGTACTTC.

V and J are TRBV7-9 and TRBJ2-3; 12 nucleotides line up with TRBD2. The V segment lost 6 bases and the J segment 2 bases; nucleotides outside the gene matches: 6. The germline gives CDR1 SEHNR, CDR2 FQNEAQ (reference sequence). This CDR3 is built from 16 residues. CDR3 sequence reads: CASRLAGGRHTDTQYF. DNA of the CDR3: TGTGCCAGCAGACTAGCGGGAGGTCGACACACAGATACGCAGTATTTT. The full variable domain, with the rest looked up from reference TRBV7-9 and TRBJ2-3, is DTGVSQNPRHKITKRGQNVTFRCDPISEHNRLYWYRQTLGQGPEFLTYFQNEAQLEKSRLLSDRFSAERPKGSFSTLEIQRTEQGDSAMYLCASRLAGGRHTDTQYFGPGTRLTVL.

This clone was seen just once. This rearrangement joins TRBV19 to TRBJ1-5; D not certain. The CDR3 totals 14 residues. Trimming removed 5 bases at V and 7 bases at J, with 15 bases between. The germline CDR1 and CDR2 sequences are LNHDA and SQIVND (reference sequence). The CDR3 loop reads CASSGRRPEQPQHF. CDR3 nucleotides: TGTGCCAGTAGTGGTCGGAGACCCGAACAGCCCCAGCATTTT.

CDR3 residues: CATSRGGQDSGNTIYF. The CDR3 nucleotides are TGTGCCACCAGCAGAGGAGGGCAAGATAGTGGAAACACCATATATTTT. This chain joins TRBV15 and TRBJ1-3; D is ambiguous. CDR1 is LNHNV and CDR2 is YYDKDF in the germline V gene (reference sequence). This CDR3 comprises 16 residues. V lost 1 base, J lost 3 bases, and 13 bases lay in between.